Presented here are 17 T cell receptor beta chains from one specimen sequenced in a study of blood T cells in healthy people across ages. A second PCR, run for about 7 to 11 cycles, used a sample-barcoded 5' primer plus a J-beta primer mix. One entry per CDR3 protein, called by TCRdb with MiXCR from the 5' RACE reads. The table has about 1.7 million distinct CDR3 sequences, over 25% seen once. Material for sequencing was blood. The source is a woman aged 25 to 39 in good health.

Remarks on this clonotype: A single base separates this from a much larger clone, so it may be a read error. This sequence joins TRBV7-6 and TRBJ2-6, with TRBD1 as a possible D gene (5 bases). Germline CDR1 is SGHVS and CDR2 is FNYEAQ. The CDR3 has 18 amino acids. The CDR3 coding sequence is TGTGCCAGCAGCGCAGGCCCCACCACCTCTTCTGGGGCCAACGTCCGGACTTTC. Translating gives CASSAGPTTSSGANVRTF.

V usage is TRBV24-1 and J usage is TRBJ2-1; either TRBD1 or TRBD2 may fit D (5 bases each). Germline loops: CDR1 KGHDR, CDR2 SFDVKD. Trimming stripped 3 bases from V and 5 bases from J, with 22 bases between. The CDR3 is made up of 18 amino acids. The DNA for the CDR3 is TGTGCCACCAGTGATCTGCCTTTAGTGGGATCGGGGCACAATGAGCAGTTCTTC. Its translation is CATSDLPLVGSGHNEQFF.

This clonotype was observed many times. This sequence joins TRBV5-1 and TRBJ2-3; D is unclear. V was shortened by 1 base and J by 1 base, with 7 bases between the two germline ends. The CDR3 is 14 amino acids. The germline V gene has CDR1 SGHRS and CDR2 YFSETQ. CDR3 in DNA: TGCGCCAGCAGCTTGAGACGGGGCACAGATACGCAGTATTTT. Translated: CASSLRRGTDTQYF. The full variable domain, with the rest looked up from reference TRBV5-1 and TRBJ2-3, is KAGVTQTPRYLIKTRGQQVTLSCSPISGHRSVSWYQQTPGQGLQFLFEYFSETQRNKGNFPGRFSGRQFSNSRSEMNVSTLELGDSALYLCASSLRRGTDTQYFGPGTRLTVL.

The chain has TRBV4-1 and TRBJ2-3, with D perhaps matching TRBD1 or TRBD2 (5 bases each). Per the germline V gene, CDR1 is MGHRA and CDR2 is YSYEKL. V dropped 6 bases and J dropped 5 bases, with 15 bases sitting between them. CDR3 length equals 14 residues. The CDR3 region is CASSQFPGQDTQYF. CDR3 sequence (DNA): TGCGCCAGCAGTCAATTCCCGGGGCAAGATACGCAGTATTTT.

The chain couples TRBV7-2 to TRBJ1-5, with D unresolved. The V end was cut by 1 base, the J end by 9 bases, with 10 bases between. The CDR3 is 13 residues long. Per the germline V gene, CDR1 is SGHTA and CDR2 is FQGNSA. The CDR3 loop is CASSLGLVGPQHF. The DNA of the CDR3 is TGTGCCAGCAGCTTAGGACTTGTTGGGCCCCAGCATTTT.

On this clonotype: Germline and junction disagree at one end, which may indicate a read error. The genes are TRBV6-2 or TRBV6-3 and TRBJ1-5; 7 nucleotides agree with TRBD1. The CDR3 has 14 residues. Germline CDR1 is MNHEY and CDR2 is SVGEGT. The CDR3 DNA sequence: TGTACCAGCAGACAGGGTGGTGACAATCAGCCCCAGCATTTT. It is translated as CTSRQGGDNQPQHF.

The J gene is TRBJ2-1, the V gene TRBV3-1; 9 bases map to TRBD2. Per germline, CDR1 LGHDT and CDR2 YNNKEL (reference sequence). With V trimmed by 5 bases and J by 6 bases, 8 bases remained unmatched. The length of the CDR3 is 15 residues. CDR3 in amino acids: CASSTDPAGGNEQFF. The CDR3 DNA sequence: TGTGCCAGCAGCACCGACCCAGCGGGAGGCAATGAGCAGTTCTTC.

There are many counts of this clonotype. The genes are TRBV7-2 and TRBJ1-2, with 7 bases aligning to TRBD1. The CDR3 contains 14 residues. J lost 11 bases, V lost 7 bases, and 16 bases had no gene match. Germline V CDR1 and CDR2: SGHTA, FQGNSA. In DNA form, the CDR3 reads TGTGCCAGCACCTCTGGGACAGTTGGTTATTTTTACACCTTC. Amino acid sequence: CASTSGTVGYFYTF.

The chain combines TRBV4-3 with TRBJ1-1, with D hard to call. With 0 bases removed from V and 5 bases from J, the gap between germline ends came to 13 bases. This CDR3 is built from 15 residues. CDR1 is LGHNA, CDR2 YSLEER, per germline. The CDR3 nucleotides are TGCGCCAGCAGCCAAGATTCTGTGAAAGGGACTGAAGCTTTCTTT. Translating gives CASSQDSVKGTEAFF.

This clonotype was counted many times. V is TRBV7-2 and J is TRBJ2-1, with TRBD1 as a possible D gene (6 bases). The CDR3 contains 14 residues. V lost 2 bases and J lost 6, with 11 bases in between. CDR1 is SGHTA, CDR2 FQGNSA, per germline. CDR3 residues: CASSLTPDSNEQFF. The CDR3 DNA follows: TGTGCCAGCAGCTTAACTCCGGACAGCAATGAGCAGTTCTTC. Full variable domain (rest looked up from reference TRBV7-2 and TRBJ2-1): GAGVSQSPSNKVTEKGKDVELRCDPISGHTALYWYRQSLGQGLEFLIYFQGNSAPDKSGLPSDRFSAERTGGSVSTLTIQRTQQEDSAVYLCASSLTPDSNEQFFGPGTRLTVL.

CDR3 region: CASSERDSDTGELFF. For the CDR3, the DNA is TGCGCCAGCAGTGAGAGAGACTCGGACACCGGGGAGCTGTTTTTT. This rearrangement joins TRBV10-2 to TRBJ2-2; D not certain. The CDR3 consists of 15 residues. V was shortened by 2 bases and J by 3 bases, with 10 bases between the two germline ends. Germline V CDR1 and CDR2: WSHSY, SAAADI.

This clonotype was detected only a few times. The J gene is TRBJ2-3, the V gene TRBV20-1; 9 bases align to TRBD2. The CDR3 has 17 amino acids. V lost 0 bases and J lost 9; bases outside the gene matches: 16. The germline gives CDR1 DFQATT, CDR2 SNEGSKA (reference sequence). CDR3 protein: CSARDGESGGPAKTQYF. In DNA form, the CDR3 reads TGCAGTGCTAGAGACGGGGAGAGCGGGGGGCCCGCGAAGACGCAGTATTTT.

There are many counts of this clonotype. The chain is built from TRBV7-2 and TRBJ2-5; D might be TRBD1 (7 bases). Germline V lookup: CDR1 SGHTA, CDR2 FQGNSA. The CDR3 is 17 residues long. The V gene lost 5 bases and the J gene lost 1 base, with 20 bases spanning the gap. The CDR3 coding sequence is TGTGCCAGCAGCCCCCAGGGGGGCAGGGCACCCCAAGAGACCCAGTACTTC. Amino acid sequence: CASSPQGGRAPQETQYF.

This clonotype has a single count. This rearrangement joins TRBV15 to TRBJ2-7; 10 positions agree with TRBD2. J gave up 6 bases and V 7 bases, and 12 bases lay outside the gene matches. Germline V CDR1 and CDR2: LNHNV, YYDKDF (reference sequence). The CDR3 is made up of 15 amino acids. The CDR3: CATNLSGRALSEQYF. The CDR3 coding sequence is TGTGCCACCAACCTGAGCGGGAGGGCCCTCAGCGAGCAGTACTTC.

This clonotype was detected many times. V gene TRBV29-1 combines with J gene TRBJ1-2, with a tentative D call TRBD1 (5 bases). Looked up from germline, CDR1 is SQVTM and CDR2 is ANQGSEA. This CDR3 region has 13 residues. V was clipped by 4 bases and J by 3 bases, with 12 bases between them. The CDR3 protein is CSVAIGVDYGYTF. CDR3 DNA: TGCAGCGTTGCGATAGGGGTCGACTATGGCTACACCTTC.

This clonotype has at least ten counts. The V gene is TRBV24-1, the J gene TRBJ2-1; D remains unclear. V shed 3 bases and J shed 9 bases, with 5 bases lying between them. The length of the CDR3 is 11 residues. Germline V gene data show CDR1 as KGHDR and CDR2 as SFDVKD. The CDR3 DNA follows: TGTGCCACCAGTGATCGTAGTGAGCAGTTCTTC. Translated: CATSDRSEQFF.

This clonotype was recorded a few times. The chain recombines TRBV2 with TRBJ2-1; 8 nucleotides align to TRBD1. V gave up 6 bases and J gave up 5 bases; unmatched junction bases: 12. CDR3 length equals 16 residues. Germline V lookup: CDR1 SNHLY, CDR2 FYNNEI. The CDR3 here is CASSTSRGQGNNEQFF. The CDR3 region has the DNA TGTGCCAGCAGCACCTCTCGCGGACAGGGAAACAATGAGCAGTTCTTC.